This T cell receptor beta chain was identified during a study of T cells in Graves' hyperthyroidism and ophthalmopathy. Notes on the study in general: Classification by a 13 V-J model distinguished ophthalmopathy from stable hyperthyroidism.

Trimming took 4 bases from V and 5 from J, leaving 6 bases between them. This CDR3 is built from 12 residues. From germline, CDR1 is SNHLY and CDR2 FYNNEI. This clonotype was counted at least ten times. Antigen unknown. RNA transcripts served as the template for amplifying TCR beta CDR3 regions. When the TCR CDR3 underwent first-round RT-PCR, the HTBI primer set was used. TCRdb used MiXCR to reprocess the multiplex PCR reads, holding one entry per CDR3 protein. The profile covers more than 500,000 distinct CDR3 sequences, with around 13% appearing a single time and around 13% taken by the ten largest. The clonotype originates from a woman aged 40-49 years with Graves' hyperthyroidism. Sequences were obtained from blood. The chain joins TRBV2 to TRBJ2-1, with D unresolved. DNA for the CDR3: TGTGCCAGCAGTGCGCAGCACAATGAGCAGTTCTTC. Its translation: CASSAQHNEQFF.